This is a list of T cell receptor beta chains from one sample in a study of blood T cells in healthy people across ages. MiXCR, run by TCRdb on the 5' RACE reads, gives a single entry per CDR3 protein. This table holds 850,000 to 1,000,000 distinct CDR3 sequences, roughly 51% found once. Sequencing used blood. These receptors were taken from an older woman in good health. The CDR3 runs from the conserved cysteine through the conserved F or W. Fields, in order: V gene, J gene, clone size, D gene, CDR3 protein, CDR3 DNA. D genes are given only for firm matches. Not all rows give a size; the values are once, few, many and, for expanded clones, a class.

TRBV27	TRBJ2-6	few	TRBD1	CASSGGTGSVLTF	TGTGCCAGCAGTGGCGGGACAGGAAGCGTCCTGACTTTC
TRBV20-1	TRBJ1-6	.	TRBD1	CSARDWDRGNSPLHF	TGCAGTGCTAGAGATTGGGACAGAGGGAATTCACCCCTCCACTTT
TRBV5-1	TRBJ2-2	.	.	CASSSASHTRKNTGELFF	TGCGCCAGCAGCTCGGCTTCCCATACGCGCAAGAACACCGGGGAGCTGTTTTTT
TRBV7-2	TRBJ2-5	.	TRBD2	CASSFGGRRETQYF	TGTGCCAGCAGCTTTGGCGGGAGGAGGGAGACCCAGTACTTC
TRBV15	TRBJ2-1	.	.	CATSRPLGWETYNEQFF	TGTGCCACCAGCAGACCCCTGGGGTGGGAGACCTACAATGAGCAGTTCTTC
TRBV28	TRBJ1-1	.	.	CASNGAGGTEAFF	TGTGCCAGCAATGGGGCGGGGGGGACTGAAGCTTTCTTT
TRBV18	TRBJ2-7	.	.	CASSPPVKRRDEQYF	TGTGCCAGCTCACCACCGGTCAAGCGTCGAGACGAGCAGTACTTC
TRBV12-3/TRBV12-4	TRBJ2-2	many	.	CASSFNRARELFF	TGTGCCAGCAGTTTTAATAGGGCCCGGGAGCTGTTTTTT
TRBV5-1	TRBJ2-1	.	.	CASSEGWETQFF	TGCGCCAGCAGCGAGGGATGGGAGACCCAGTTCTTC
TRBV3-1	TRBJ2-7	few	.	CASSLFAGDEQYF	TGTGCCAGCAGCCTATTCGCCGGGGACGAGCAGTACTTC
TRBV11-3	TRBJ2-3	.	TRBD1	CASSTQTGDNTDTQYF	TGTGCCAGCAGTACCCAGACAGGGGATAACACAGATACGCAGTATTTT
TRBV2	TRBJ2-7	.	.	CASMTGTGTYEQYF	TGTGCCAGCATGACCGGGACTGGAACCTACGAGCAGTACTTC